Following are 26 T cell receptor beta chains from one sample sequenced in a study of T cell clonotyping in hematopoietic cell transplantation. Here immunoSEQ multiplex PCR was the method, and the copy in TCRdb shows in-frame clones only, minus some. The sample has tens of thousands of clones, roughly 91% seen once. Time point of the sample: recipient sample about 28 days before transplant, after cytoreduction. The sequencing used peripheral blood mononuclear cells, collected before stem cell transplant. All receptors derive from a man in his fifties with acute myeloid leukemia. Some clones in this sample may be carry-over from other donors' samples.

The chain recombines TRBV28 with TRBJ1-2, with 9 bases aligning to TRBD1. This CDR3 has 15 amino acids. CDR1 is MDHEN and CDR2 is SYDVKM in the germline V gene. V lost 4 bases, J lost 8 bases, and 11 bases stayed unmatched. Here the CDR3 reads CASSSWDRVVSGYTF. The CDR3 bases are TGTGCCAGCAGTTCTTGGGACAGGGTGGTGTCGGGCTACACCTTC.

The V gene is TRBV28, the J gene TRBJ1-2, with 7 bases matching TRBD1. CDR3 size: 12 residues. V lost 5 bases to trimming and J lost 3 bases; unmatched junction nucleotides: 0. Germline V CDR1 and CDR2: MDHEN, SYDVKM. In nucleotides, the CDR3 is TGTGCCAGCAGTGACAGGGACTATGGCTACACCTTC. Translation gives CASSDRDYGYTF.

This chain links TRBV9 with TRBJ1-4; a weak D match, TRBD1 (6 bases). CDR3 length: 15 residues. With 0 bases removed from V and 5 bases from J, the gap between germline ends came to 11 bases. Germline values: CDR1 SGDLS, CDR2 YYNGEE. The CDR3 nucleotides are TGTGCCAGCAGCGTAGCGGGGACAATGAATGAAAAACTGTTTTTT. Protein: CASSVAGTMNEKLFF. Full variable domain (outside the CDR3, taken from reference TRBV9 and TRBJ1-4): DSGVTQTPKHLITATGQRVTLRCSPRSGDLSVYWYQQSLDQGLQFLIQYYNGEERAKGNILERFSAQQFPDLHSELNLSSLELGDSALYFCASSVAGTMNEKLFFGSGTQLSVL.

This chain uses TRBV6-1 with TRBJ2-7; 8 bases agree with TRBD1. Per germline, CDR1 MNHNS and CDR2 SASEGT. The length of the CDR3 is 14 residues. Losses at the gene ends were 6 bases for V and 4 bases for J; bases not matched to a gene: 8. CDR3: CASRGAQGVYEQYF. In nucleotides, the CDR3 is TGTGCCAGCAGGGGGGCACAGGGGGTATACGAGCAGTACTTC.

The rearrangement links TRBV6-5 to TRBJ2-2; tentative D call: TRBD1 (6 bases). Germline V gene lookup returns CDR1 MNHEY and CDR2 SVGAGI. The V gene lost 2 bases and the J gene lost 5 bases, with 9 bases spanning the gap. The CDR3 runs to 14 residues. CDR3 sequence (DNA): TGTGCCAGCAGTTACACCGGACAGACCGGGGAGCTGTTTTTT. Translated: CASSYTGQTGELFF.

This clone was seen a handful of times. The J gene is TRBJ1-2, the V gene TRBV5-3; no clear D gene. TRBV5-3 is given ORF status, its function remaining uncertain. CDR3 size: 14 residues. V gave up 1 base and J gave up 2 bases, with 9 bases separating them. The DNA for the CDR3 is TGTGCCAGAAGCTTGCCGGCGAAGAACTATGGCTACACCTTC. Residues: CARSLPAKNYGYTF.

The chain uses TRBV19 and TRBJ2-7, with TRBD1 matching over 9 bases. Per germline, CDR1 LNHDA and CDR2 SQIVND (reference sequence). The CDR3 has 15 residues. V was clipped by 5 bases and J by 2 bases; unmatched bases: 7. The CDR3 DNA reads as TGTGCCAGTAGTCTCCGACAGGGGGTCGCCTACGAGCAGTACTTC. Translated, it gives CASSLRQGVAYEQYF.

The V gene is TRBV28, the J gene TRBJ2-7; no definite D call. The germline gives CDR1 MDHEN, CDR2 SYDVKM. The CDR3 consists of 11 residues. Trimming took off 4 bases at V and 6 bases at J, with 7 bases between the two ends. CDR3 protein: CASSSSSEQYF. The CDR3, as DNA: TGTGCCAGCAGTTCGTCGTCCGAGCAGTACTTC.

The CDR3 reads CASSPPDSYGYTF. The CDR3 DNA reads as TGTGCCAGCAGCCCACCCGACAGCTATGGCTACACCTTC. V is TRBV28 and J is TRBJ1-2, with D perhaps TRBD1 (5 bases). Per the germline V gene, CDR1 is MDHEN and CDR2 is SYDVKM. CDR3 size: 13 residues. V lost 6 bases to trimming and J lost 4 bases, with 12 bases between them.

The chain joins TRBV5-1 to TRBJ1-1, with TRBD1 matching over 7 bases. The CDR3 has 13 amino acids. CDR1 and CDR2 from the germline V gene are SGHRS and YFSETQ. V shed 4 bases, J shed 4 bases, and the junction held 4 bases outside the gene matches. The CDR3 nucleotides are TGCGCCAGCAGCGCGACAGGGCCCACTGAAGCTTTCTTT. Its protein is CASSATGPTEAFF. The full variable domain, with the rest looked up from reference TRBV5-1 and TRBJ1-1, is KAGVTQTPRYLIKTRGQQVTLSCSPISGHRSVSWYQQTPGQGLQFLFEYFSETQRNKGNFPGRFSGRQFSNSRSEMNVSTLELGDSALYLCASSATGPTEAFFGQGTRLTVV.

This sequence joins TRBV7-2 and TRBJ1-5; no firm D call. CDR3 length: 12 amino acids. Trimming removed 4 bases from V and 11 bases from J, with 12 bases in between. Germline V gives CDR1 SGHTA, CDR2 FQGNSA. This CDR3 is CASSYEWGSQHF. Written as DNA, the CDR3 is TGTGCCAGCAGCTATGAGTGGGGATCCCAGCATTTT.

This clone was detected a few times. Additional DNA sequences in this sample encode the identical CDR3. V usage is TRBV5-1 and J usage is TRBJ2-2; D gene ambiguous. The CDR3 runs 13 residues. Germline V gene sequence: CDR1 SGHRS, CDR2 YFSETQ. V gave up 0 bases and J gave up 5 bases, with 5 bases separating them. CDR3 in amino acids: CASSLDGTGELFF. The CDR3 DNA follows: TGCGCCAGCAGCTTGGACGGAACCGGGGAGCTGTTTTTT.

The CDR3 nucleotides are TGTGCCAGCAGCTCTAGACTAGCGGGCAACAACAATGAGCAGTTCTTC. It translates to CASSSRLAGNNNEQFF. The chain joins TRBV9 to TRBJ2-1; 10 positions match TRBD2. In germline, CDR1 is SGDLS, CDR2 YYNGEE. The CDR3 sequence is 16 residues long. J gave up 5 bases and V 4 bases, and 9 bases lay outside the gene matches.

This clone has more than one count but fewer than ten. The gene calls are TRBV5-4 and TRBJ2-7, with D perhaps assigned TRBD1 or TRBD2 (5 bases each). Germline lookup yields CDR1 SGHNT and CDR2 YYREEE (reference sequence). Trimming removed 0 bases at V and 4 bases at J, with 14 bases between. The CDR3 is 15 amino acids. The CDR3: CASSLALGRSYEQYF. The CDR3 DNA reads as TGTGCCAGCAGCTTGGCCCTGGGACGCTCATACGAGCAGTACTTC.

The V call is TRBV29-1, the J call TRBJ2-3; TRBD2 matches at 7 bases. Germline V gene sequence: CDR1 SQVTM, CDR2 ANQGSEA. The CDR3 is made up of 13 amino acids. This chain's CDR3 is CTGGGAATDTQYF. The CDR3 DNA reads TGCACGGGGGGTGGGGCCGCCACAGATACGCAGTATTTT.

The V call is TRBV19, the J call TRBJ2-7, with D uncertain. CDR3 length equals 14 residues. Germline CDR1 is LNHDA and CDR2 is SQIVND (reference sequence). Deletions cut 5 bases from V and 3 bases from J, with 14 bases between. CDR3 residues: CASSFGSPNYEQYF. The CDR3 bases are TGTGCCAGTAGTTTCGGCTCTCCTAACTACGAGCAGTACTTC.

The CDR3: CASSLGLYNPQDTQYF. The CDR3 DNA reads TGTGCCAGCAGTTTGGGACTATATAATCCACAGGATACGCAGTATTTT. The chain employs TRBV28 and TRBJ2-3, with 7 bases fitting TRBD2. From germline, CDR1 is MDHEN and CDR2 SYDVKM. V lost 3 bases and J lost 6; bases outside the gene matches: 12. The CDR3 is 16 amino acids. Looking up the rest from reference TRBV28 and TRBJ2-3 gives the full variable domain: DVKVTQSSRYLVKRTGEKVFLECVQDMDHENMFWYRQDPGLGLRLIYFSYDVKMKEKGDIPEGYSVSREKKERFSLILESASTNQTSMYLCASSLGLYNPQDTQYFGPGTRLTVL.

J is TRBJ1-1 and V is TRBV6-5, with D unclear. CDR3 size: 14 residues. Germline V gene lookup returns CDR1 MNHEY and CDR2 SVGAGI. V was shortened by 4 bases and J by 0 bases, with 9 bases between the two germline ends. The CDR3 reads CASSSPRVNTEAFF. The CDR3, as DNA: TGTGCCAGCAGTTCCCCGCGAGTGAACACTGAAGCTTTCTTT.

The rearrangement links TRBV18 to TRBJ2-7, with 8 bases identical to TRBD1. Per the germline V gene, CDR1 is KGHSH and CDR2 is LQKENI. The CDR3 has 14 amino acids. V shed 6 bases, J shed 3 bases, and the junction held 7 bases outside the gene matches. CDR3 sequence (DNA): TGTGCCAGCTCGCTCCGGACAGGGAACTACGAGCAGTACTTC. This translates into CASSLRTGNYEQYF.

The chain recombines TRBV28 with TRBJ2-1; 8 bases are shared with TRBD1. With 3 bases clipped from V and 10 bases from J, the junction kept 14 bases outside the gene matches. Germline values: CDR1 MDHEN, CDR2 SYDVKM. The CDR3 consists of 16 residues. In nucleotides, the CDR3 is TGTGCCAGCAGTTTTGGTGGGCCACAGGGGGTCGGGGAGCAGTTCTTC. This translates into CASSFGGPQGVGEQFF.

The chain joins TRBV5-6 to TRBJ2-7, with D perhaps assigned TRBD1 or TRBD2 (5 bases each). The germline V and J ends were trimmed by 0 bases and 7 bases, with 17 bases remaining between them. The length of the CDR3 is 15 residues. Germline V gene sequence: CDR1 SGHDT, CDR2 YYEEEE. The CDR3 sequence: CASSLEGLEGREQYF. The CDR3 region has the DNA TGTGCCAGCAGCTTGGAAGGGTTAGAGGGGCGGGAGCAGTACTTC.

The CDR3 DNA sequence: TGCGCCAGCAGCCAAATTGTTCCATTTCTGGCTCGGGAGACCCAGTACTTC. Its protein is CASSQIVPFLARETQYF. The chain has TRBV4-1 and TRBJ2-5, with no clear D. CDR3 size: 17 residues. Germline assignment: CDR1 MGHRA and CDR2 YSYEKL. The V and J ends lost 2 bases and 5 bases respectively, with 21 bases between them.

The V call is TRBV6-6, the J call TRBJ2-3; D could derive from TRBD1 or TRBD2 (5 bases each). The CDR3 is 13 amino acids. Germline values: CDR1 MNHNY, CDR2 SVGAGI (reference sequence). V was pared by 10 bases and J by 1 base, with 12 bases between. The CDR3 is CATMRGGTDTQYF. Written as DNA, the CDR3 is TGTGCCACTATGAGAGGGGGCACAGATACGCAGTATTTT.

V and J are TRBV28 and TRBJ2-5; tentatively, D is TRBD1 or TRBD2 (7 bases each). The CDR3 has 17 amino acids. The germline gives CDR1 MDHEN, CDR2 SYDVKM. Trimming took 3 bases from V and 1 from J, leaving 18 bases between them. DNA of the CDR3: TGTGCCAGCAGTTTTGTCGTCGCAGGGGGGGCCCAAGAGACCCAGTACTTC. Translation: CASSFVVAGGAQETQYF.

The CDR3: CASSRTENTEAFF. CDR3 in DNA: TGTGCCAGTAGTCGGACAGAGAACACTGAAGCTTTCTTT. This rearrangement joins TRBV19 to TRBJ1-1; maybe TRBD1 (6 bases). Germline lookup yields CDR1 LNHDA and CDR2 SQIVND (reference sequence). The V and J ends lost 5 bases and 1 base respectively, with 8 bases between them. CDR3 length: 13 residues.

The chain has TRBV27 and TRBJ1-2; D perhaps matches TRBD1 (5 bases). V was clipped by 0 bases and J by 7 bases, with 12 bases between them. Germline values: CDR1 MNHEY, CDR2 SMNVEV (reference sequence). The CDR3 sequence is 14 residues long. CDR3 sequence: CASSLSTPGFGYTF. CDR3 nucleotide sequence: TGTGCCAGCAGTTTATCCACCCCAGGGTTTGGCTACACCTTC.